This is a list of T cell receptor beta chains from one sample in a study of T cell repertoires in cytomegalovirus infection. TCRdb reprocessed the reads with MiXCR, giving one entry per CDR3 protein. Among around 740,000 distinct CDR3 sequences, about a third were seen once, and the ten largest hold around 2.6%. Specimen: PBMCs. These receptors were taken from a human donor in good health (CMV status not recorded). Some clones in this sample may be carry-over from other donors' samples. Each CDR3 is given without its conserved first and last residue.

>12|TRBV6-2/TRBV6-3|TRBJ1-2
ARSYSIVTDGFT
>15|TRBV11-1|TRBJ2-7
ASSTGLAGGPEGEQY
>12|TRBV20-1|TRBJ2-3
SATEGPSTDTQY
>12|TRBV7-4|TRBJ2-1
ASSLGTGANEQS
>14|TRBV2|TRBJ2-5
ASSGLAGGNQETQY
>11|TRBV20-1|TRBJ1-2
SVLSESNYGYT
>16|TRBV19|TRBJ1-6
ASSIGGQGWSYNSPLH
>11|TRBV2|TRBJ2-2
ASREGGSGELF
>11|TRBV29-1|TRBJ1-5
SVATGGNQPQH
>16|TRBV7-9|TRBJ2-6
ASSLARADDSGANVLT
>13|TRBV19|TRBJ2-7
ASSIGGGGTYEQY
>16|TRBV11-1|TRBJ2-7
ASSLRVGGPSRFYEQY
>14|TRBV7-2|TRBJ2-1
ASSLSGSVVSGEQF
>15|TRBV11-2|TRBJ2-2
ASRRPLAGEATGELF
>13|TRBV20-1|TRBJ1-4
SASNRQGGWEKLF
>14|TRBV7-2|TRBJ2-2
ASSLSRQGRTGELF
>17|TRBV7-8|TRBJ1-4
ASSLLGQGSPATNEKLF
>13|TRBV27|TRBJ2-4
ASSLSLEGKNIQY
>13|TRBV7-2|TRBJ2-7
ASSLAQGRTYEQY
>15|TRBV30|TRBJ2-3
AWIPIRDRRGTDTQY
>13|TRBV3-1|TRBJ2-7
ASSSKLGAKSEQY
>15|TRBV5-1|TRBJ2-2
ASSLTLRTGGTGELF
>13|TRBV14|TRBJ2-7
ASSQVRTGADEQY
>17|TRBV2|TRBJ1-2
ASSVIGEAPPEANYGYT
>11|TRBV20-1|TRBJ2-1
SASGLVGNEQF
>11|TRBV20-1|TRBJ2-3
SARTPSTDTQY
>11|TRBV29-1|TRBJ1-5
SVSRRADQPQH